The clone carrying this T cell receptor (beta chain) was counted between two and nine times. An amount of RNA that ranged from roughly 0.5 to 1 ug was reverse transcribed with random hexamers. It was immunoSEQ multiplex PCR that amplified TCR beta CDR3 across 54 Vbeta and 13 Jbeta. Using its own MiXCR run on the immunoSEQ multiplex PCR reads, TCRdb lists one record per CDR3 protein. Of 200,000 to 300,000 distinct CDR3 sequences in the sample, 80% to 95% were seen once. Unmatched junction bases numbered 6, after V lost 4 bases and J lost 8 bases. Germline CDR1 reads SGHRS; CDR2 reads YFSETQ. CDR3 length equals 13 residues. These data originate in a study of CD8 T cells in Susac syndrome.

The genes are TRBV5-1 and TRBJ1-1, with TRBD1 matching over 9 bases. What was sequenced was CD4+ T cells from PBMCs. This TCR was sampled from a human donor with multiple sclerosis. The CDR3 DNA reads TGCGCCAGCAGCCCCGGGACAGGGAAGGAAGCTTTCTTT. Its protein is CASSPGTGKEAFF.